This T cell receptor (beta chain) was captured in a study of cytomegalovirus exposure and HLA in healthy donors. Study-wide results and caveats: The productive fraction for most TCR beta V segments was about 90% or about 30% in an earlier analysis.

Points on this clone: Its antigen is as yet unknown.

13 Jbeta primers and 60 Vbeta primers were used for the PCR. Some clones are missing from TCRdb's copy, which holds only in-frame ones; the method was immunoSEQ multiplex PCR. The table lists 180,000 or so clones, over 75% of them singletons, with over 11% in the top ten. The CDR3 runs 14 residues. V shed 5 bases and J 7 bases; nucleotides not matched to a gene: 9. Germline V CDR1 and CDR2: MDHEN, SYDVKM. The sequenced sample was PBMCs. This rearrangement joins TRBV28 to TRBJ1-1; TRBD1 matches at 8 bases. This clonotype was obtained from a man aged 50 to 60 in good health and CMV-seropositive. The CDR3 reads CASSIGTGSIEAFF. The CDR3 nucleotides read TGTGCCAGCAGTATCGGGACAGGCTCCATTGAAGCTTTCTTT. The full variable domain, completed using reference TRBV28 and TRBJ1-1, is DVKVTQSSRYLVKRTGEKVFLECVQDMDHENMFWYRQDPGLGLRLIYFSYDVKMKEKGDIPEGYSVSREKKERFSLILESASTNQTSMYLCASSIGTGSIEAFFGQGTRLTVV.